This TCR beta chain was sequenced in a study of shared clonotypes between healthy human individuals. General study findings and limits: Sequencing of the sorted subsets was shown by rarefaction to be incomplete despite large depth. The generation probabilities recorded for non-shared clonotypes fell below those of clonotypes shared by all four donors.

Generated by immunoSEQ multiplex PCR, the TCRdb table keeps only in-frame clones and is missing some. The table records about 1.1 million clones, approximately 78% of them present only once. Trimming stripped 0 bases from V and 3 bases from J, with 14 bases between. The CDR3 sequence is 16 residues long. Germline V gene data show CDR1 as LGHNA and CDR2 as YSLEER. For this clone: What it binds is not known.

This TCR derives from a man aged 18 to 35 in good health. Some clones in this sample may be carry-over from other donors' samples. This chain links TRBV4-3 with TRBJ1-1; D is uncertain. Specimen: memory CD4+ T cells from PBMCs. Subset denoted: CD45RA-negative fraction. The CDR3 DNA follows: TGCGCCAGCAGCCAAGATAATGGGGTTAGGGACACTGAAGCTTTCTTT. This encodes CASSQDNGVRDTEAFF.